This T cell receptor beta chain was recorded in a study of cytomegalovirus exposure and HLA in healthy donors. Generated by immunoSEQ multiplex PCR, the TCRdb table keeps only in-frame clones and is missing some. The data hold about 250,000 clones, with roughly nine tenths observed a single time. The CDR3 has 14 amino acids. Germline V gene data show CDR1 as SGHNT and CDR2 as YYREEE (reference sequence). With V trimmed by 2 bases and J by 6 bases, 5 bases remained unmatched. The sequence was obtained from a man in his late teens or twenties in good health and CMV-seropositive. Sequencing input: PBMCs. The chain joins TRBV5-4 to TRBJ1-1; 9 bases line up with TRBD1. CDR3 in amino acids: CASSLTGGSSEAFF. The DNA of the CDR3 is TGTGCCAGCAGCTTAACAGGGGGCAGCTCTGAAGCTTTCTTT.